The 25 T cell receptor beta chains below all came from one sample that was sequenced in a study of human T cells and chemical hapten exposure. MiXCR, applied by TCRdb to the RACE reads, yields one record per CDR3 protein. Altogether about 71,000 distinct CDR3 sequences are present, 9.8% being singletons, with the ten largest covering 3.3%. Time point noted: patch test 1, 2 weeks after DPC sensitization. Documented treatment: therapeutic diphenylcyclopropenone sensitization with weekly scalp DPC. The starting material was whole blood, obtained in connection with sensitization to the hapten diphenylcyclopropenone (DPC). All receptors derive from a woman in her thirties or forties with alopecia areata. Some clones in this sample may be carry-over from other donors' samples.

Only a few counts were recorded for this clonotype. This chain links TRBV29-1 with TRBJ2-2, with D uncertain. V was trimmed by 5 bases and J by 6 bases, leaving 13 bases between them. Germline V lookup: CDR1 SQVTM, CDR2 ANQGSEA. This CDR3 spans 13 amino acids. The CDR3, as DNA: TGCAGCGTTTGTACGGTTCCTTCCGGGGAGCTGTTTTTT. This codes for CSVCTVPSGELFF.

A word on this clonotype: A much larger clone lies a single base off, so this may be a read error. The V gene is TRBV6-1, the J gene TRBJ1-4; perhaps TRBD1 as D (5 bases). Germline CDR1 MNHNS, CDR2 SASEGT. The CDR3 has 15 amino acids. For the CDR3, the DNA is TGTGCCAGCAGACAGTACGACAGCCCGAATGAAGAACTGTTTTTT. Amino acids: CASRQYDSPNEELFF.

This clonotype came up many times. The V and J genes are TRBV5-4 and TRBJ2-2; the D gene could be TRBD1 or TRBD2 (7 bases each). Germline V gene lookup returns CDR1 SGHNT and CDR2 YYREEE (reference sequence). V was shortened by 6 bases and J by 5 bases, with 17 bases between the two germline ends. The CDR3 extends over 15 amino acids. CDR3 loop: CASNRQGAGTGELFF. CDR3 nucleotides: TGTGCCAGCAATCGACAGGGAGCGGGAACCGGGGAGCTGTTTTTT.

This clonotype was seen repeatedly, ten times or more. This chain joins TRBV11-2 and TRBJ1-5; no clear D. V lost 6 bases and J 3 bases, leaving 15 bases between the germline ends. The CDR3 contains 15 residues. Germline V gene lookup returns CDR1 SGHAT and CDR2 FQNNGV. CDR3 amino acids: CASSFDGLYNQPQHF. The CDR3 DNA follows: TGTGCCAGCAGTTTCGACGGGCTATACAATCAGCCCCAGCATTTT. The full variable domain, in which reference TRBV11-2 and TRBJ1-5 provide the parts outside the CDR3, is EAGVAQSPRYKIIEKRQSVAFWCNPISGHATLYWYQQILGQGPKLLIQFQNNGVVDDSQLPKDRFSAERLKGVDSTLKIQPAKLEDSAVYLCASSFDGLYNQPQHFGDGTRLSIL.

The CDR3 loop reads CAISPRADTQYF. The CDR3 bases are TGTGCCATCAGCCCGAGGGCAGATACGCAGTATTTT. The rearrangement uses TRBV10-3 and TRBJ2-3, with a weak D call TRBD2 (5 bases). Germline V gene sequence: CDR1 ENHRY, CDR2 SYGVKD. The CDR3 runs 12 residues. Between the trimmed V and J ends, which lost 6 bases and 4 bases, there was a span of 8 bases.

About this clonotype: A much larger clone lies one base from this, so it may be a read error. The J gene is TRBJ1-3, the V gene TRBV4-3; D not resolved. Per the germline V gene, CDR1 is LGHNA and CDR2 is YSLEER. This CDR3 spans 16 amino acids. DNA of the CDR3: TGCGCCAGCAGCCAAGATTTGGGCAACTCTGGAAACTCCATATATTTT. Amino acids: CASSQDLGNSGNSIYF.

The chain uses TRBV7-9 and TRBJ2-5; 11 bases match TRBD2. V shed 1 base, J shed 3 bases, and the junction held 1 base outside the gene matches. The CDR3 consists of 15 residues. Germline CDR1 is SEHNR and CDR2 is FQNEAQ (reference sequence). This chain's CDR3 is CASSLGGLAEETQYF. The CDR3 DNA is TGTGCCAGCAGCTTAGGGGGACTAGCGGAAGAGACCCAGTACTTC.

This clonotype is a singleton in its sample. This may arise from a read error, as a much more abundant clone is one base away. J is TRBJ2-1 and V is TRBV10-2; D gene uncertain. The V gene lost 4 bases and the J gene lost 1 base, with 8 bases spanning the gap. Germline CDR1 reads WSHSY; CDR2 reads SAAADI. This CDR3 has 14 amino acids. CDR3 in DNA: TGCGCCAGCAGTGGTCCCCAGTCCTACAATGAGCAGTTCTTC. As protein: CASSGPQSYNEQFF.

This clonotype has ten or more counts. The J gene is TRBJ1-1, the V gene TRBV7-9, with D possibly matching TRBD1 (5 bases). The germline CDR1 and CDR2 sequences are SEHNR and FQNEAQ (reference sequence). Trimming pared 6 bases from V and 4 bases from J, leaving 18 bases between. The CDR3 runs 15 residues. CDR3 sequence: CASSLVGLGSTEAFF. In DNA form, the CDR3 reads TGTGCCAGCAGTCTCGTGGGACTGGGCAGCACTGAAGCTTTCTTT.

The CDR3 protein is CASSAVASVETQYF. The CDR3 DNA reads as TGTGCCAGCAGTGCCGTTGCTAGCGTAGAGACCCAGTACTTC. The rearrangement uses TRBV2 and TRBJ2-5; the D gene is possibly TRBD2 (6 bases). This CDR3 is 14 amino acids long. V gave up 4 bases and J gave up 4 bases, with 13 bases separating them. Germline loops: CDR1 SNHLY, CDR2 FYNNEI.

In its sample, this clonotype was seen many times. The chain combines TRBV6-1 with TRBJ1-1, with a weak D call TRBD1 (5 bases). Trimming cost V 2 bases and J 3 bases, with 7 bases left between them. This CDR3 comprises 13 residues. Germline V CDR1 and CDR2: MNHNS, SASEGT. The CDR3 reads CASSENRYTEAFF. CDR3 bases: TGTGCCAGCAGTGAAAACAGGTACACTGAAGCTTTCTTT.

This clonotype was seen at least ten times. V usage is TRBV10-3 and J usage is TRBJ1-2, with 7 bases fitting TRBD1. The CDR3 consists of 16 residues. Germline V gene sequence: CDR1 ENHRY, CDR2 SYGVKD. V shed 2 bases and J 3 bases; nucleotides not matched to a gene: 9. CDR3 coding DNA: TGTGCCATCAGTGAGGGACAGGTCCCCATCGACTATGGCTACACCTTC. Protein: CAISEGQVPIDYGYTF.

This clonotype has at least ten counts. The chain joins TRBV6-2 or TRBV6-3 to TRBJ2-5, with TRBD2 matching 9 bases. CDR1 is MNHEY, CDR2 SVGEGT, per germline. V gave up 6 bases and J gave up 4 bases; unmatched junction bases: 6. The CDR3 length is 14 residues. The CDR3 DNA reads as TGTGCCAGCAGCACCGAGCGGGGGGCAGAGACCCAGTACTTC. Translating it yields CASSTERGAETQYF.

This clonotype occurred a few times. J is TRBJ2-7 and V is TRBV20-1, with D uncertain. V lost 7 bases, J lost 6 bases, and 13 bases lay in between. Looked up from germline, CDR1 is DFQATT and CDR2 is SNEGSKA (reference sequence). The CDR3 is 11 amino acids. This chain's CDR3 is CSGLSPSEQYF. DNA for the CDR3: TGCAGTGGCCTCAGCCCCTCCGAGCAGTACTTC.

This clonotype was observed at least ten times. The chain carries TRBV5-8 and TRBJ1-5; no firm D call. Germline CDR1 is SGHTS and CDR2 is YDEGEE. This CDR3 has 15 residues. Trimming stripped 0 bases from V and 2 bases from J, with 9 bases between. The CDR3 loop is CASSLGGLGNQPQHF. The CDR3 bases are TGTGCCAGCAGCTTGGGTGGCCTGGGCAATCAGCCCCAGCATTTT.

The chain links TRBV7-9 to TRBJ2-5; no reliable D call. Germline lookup yields CDR1 SEHNR and CDR2 FQNEAQ (reference sequence). Trimming pared 0 bases from V and 1 base from J, leaving 6 bases between. The CDR3 sequence is 14 residues long. The DNA of the CDR3 is TGTGCCAGCAGCTTAGCGGGAAGCCAAGAGACCCAGTACTTC. Translation: CASSLAGSQETQYF.

This clonotype appeared many times. The CDR3 coding sequence is TGTGCCAGCAGTGGGACTAGCGGGGGGGTGAGCTCCTACAATGAGCAGTTCTTC. Translated: CASSGTSGGVSSYNEQFF. The V gene is TRBV6-6, the J gene TRBJ2-1; 16 bases line up with TRBD2. With 5 bases clipped from V and 0 bases from J, the junction kept 4 bases outside the gene matches. This CDR3 is 18 amino acids long. Germline CDR1 is MNHNY and CDR2 is SVGAGI (reference sequence).

There are a few counts of this clonotype. The rearrangement uses TRBV6-2 or TRBV6-3 and TRBJ2-1, with 11 bases fitting TRBD2. Trimming took 2 bases from V and 4 from J; bases not matched to a gene: 10. The CDR3 contains 18 residues. Germline V lookup: CDR1 MNHEY, CDR2 SVGEGT. The CDR3 sequence: CASSYPELRLAGYNEQFF. DNA for the CDR3: TGTGCCAGCAGTTACCCAGAGTTAAGACTAGCGGGGTACAATGAGCAGTTCTTC.

Turning to this clonotype: A much more abundant neighbour one base away suggests this may be a read error. The chain couples TRBV7-2 to TRBJ1-1, with D perhaps TRBD1 (5 bases). Trimming stripped 1 base from V and 0 bases from J, with 12 bases between. In germline, CDR1 is SGHTA, CDR2 FQGNSA. The CDR3 consists of 16 residues. The CDR3 here is CASSLEGVRVNTEAFF. The CDR3 DNA follows: TGTGCCAGCAGCTTAGAAGGGGTGAGGGTGAACACTGAAGCTTTCTTT.

This clonotype was counted only a few times. V is TRBV7-9 and J is TRBJ1-1; a possible D gene is TRBD1 (6 bases). The CDR3 contains 10 residues. Trimming removed 11 bases at V and 8 bases at J, with 12 bases between. Germline loops: CDR1 SEHNR, CDR2 FQNEAQ (reference sequence). The CDR3 DNA is TGTGCCGGGGAGGACAGCGAAGCTTTCTTT. Amino acids: CAGEDSEAFF.

V is TRBV7-3 and J is TRBJ1-1; D is uncertain. Trimming took 3 bases from V and 1 from J, leaving 6 bases between them. The CDR3 is 13 amino acids. Germline CDR1 reads SGHTA; CDR2 reads FQGTGA. CDR3 sequence (DNA): TGTGCCAGCAGCTTTGACGGGAACACTGAAGCTTTCTTT. Protein product: CASSFDGNTEAFF.

This clonotype was seen many times. The V call is TRBV15, the J call TRBJ2-7; 9 nucleotides align to TRBD1. Germline trimming cut 2 bases from V and 2 bases from J; bases unmatched to any gene: 10. The CDR3 length is 17 residues. Looked up from germline, CDR1 is LNHNV and CDR2 is YYDKDF (reference sequence). The CDR3 nucleotides are TGTGCCACCAGCAGAAAGGGTGTGGGACAGGGTCCCTACGAGCAGTACTTC. Its translation is CATSRKGVGQGPYEQYF.

The sample holds many counts of this clonotype. The chain has TRBV7-8 and TRBJ1-2; D uncertain. The CDR3 is 14 amino acids. Trimming shortened V by 4 bases and J by 13 bases, and 22 bases separated the two germline ends. Germline-derived CDR1 and CDR2 are SGHVS and FQNEAQ. In DNA, the CDR3 is TGTGCCAGCAGCTACTCATCGGATCCTGACAAATGCACCTTC. It is translated as CASSYSSDPDKCTF.

This clonotype has just a few counts. The V gene is TRBV11-2, the J gene TRBJ1-1; 8 bases match TRBD1. This CDR3 has 15 amino acids. Germline assignment: CDR1 SGHAT and CDR2 FQNNGV. The V gene end was trimmed by 5 bases and the J gene end by 4 bases; junction bases not matched to a gene: 9. The CDR3 DNA follows: TGTGCCAGCAGCCGACGACAGGGGCGTAGCACTGAAGCTTTCTTT. Protein: CASSRRQGRSTEAFF. The whole variable domain, filled in from reference TRBV11-2 and TRBJ1-1, reads EAGVAQSPRYKIIEKRQSVAFWCNPISGHATLYWYQQILGQGPKLLIQFQNNGVVDDSQLPKDRFSAERLKGVDSTLKIQPAKLEDSAVYLCASSRRQGRSTEAFFGQGTRLTVV.

The chain uses TRBV7-8 and TRBJ1-1; 7 bases are shared with TRBD1. The CDR3 sequence is 18 residues long. The germline gives CDR1 SGHVS, CDR2 FQNEAQ. V was clipped by 1 base and J by 1 base; unmatched bases: 12. The CDR3 loop is CASSLGPGTVRQNTEAFF. In nucleotides, the CDR3 is TGTGCCAGCAGCTTAGGGCCAGGGACAGTTAGGCAGAACACTGAAGCTTTCTTT. The full variable domain, with the rest looked up from reference TRBV7-8 and TRBJ1-1, is GAGVSQSPRYKVAKRGQDVALRCDPISGHVSLFWYQQALGQGPEFLTYFQNEAQLDKSGLPSDRFFAERPEGSVSTLKIQRTQQEDSAVYLCASSLGPGTVRQNTEAFFGQGTRLTVV.